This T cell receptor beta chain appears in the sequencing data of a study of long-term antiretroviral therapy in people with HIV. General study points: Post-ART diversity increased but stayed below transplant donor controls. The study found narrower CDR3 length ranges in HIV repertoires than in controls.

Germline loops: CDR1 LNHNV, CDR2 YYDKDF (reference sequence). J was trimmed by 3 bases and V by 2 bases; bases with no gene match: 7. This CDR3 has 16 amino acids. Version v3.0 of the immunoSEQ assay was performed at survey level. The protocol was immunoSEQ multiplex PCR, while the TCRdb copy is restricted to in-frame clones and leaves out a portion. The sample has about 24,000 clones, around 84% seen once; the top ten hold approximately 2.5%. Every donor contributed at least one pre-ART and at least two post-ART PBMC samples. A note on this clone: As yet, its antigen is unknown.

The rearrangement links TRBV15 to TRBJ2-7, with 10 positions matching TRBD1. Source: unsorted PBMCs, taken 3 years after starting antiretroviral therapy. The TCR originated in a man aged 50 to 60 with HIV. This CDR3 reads CATSRPYGQGGYEQYF. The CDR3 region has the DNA TGTGCCACCAGCAGACCCTACGGACAGGGGGGCTACGAGCAGTACTTC.